This is a list of T cell receptor beta chains from one sample in a study of Ad26.COV2.S vaccination and SARS-CoV-2 variants. Some clones are missing from TCRdb's copy, which holds only in-frame ones; the method was immunoSEQ multiplex PCR. Among some 370,000 clones listed, 83% were seen once. This material consisted of peripheral blood, taken in a trial of Ad26.COV2.S vaccine versus placebo. The origin of the receptors is a person aged 18-60 years who received the Ad26.COV2.S COVID-19 vaccine or a placebo. Each CDR3 is given with its conserved first and last residue. The D gene is left open where the match is weak. A clone size is listed for some rows: how often the clone was seen (once, few, many), or a class if it is expanded.

J: TRBJ1-5; size: few; V: TRBV28; D: .; CDR3: CASRATLTPQHF; DNA: TGTGCCAGCAGAGCTACTCTGACACCCCAGCATTTT
J: TRBJ1-6; size: .; V: TRBV27; D: .; CDR3: CASREGHNSPLHF; DNA: TGTGCCAGCCGAGAGGGTCATAATTCACCCCTCCACTTT
J: TRBJ2-6; size: .; V: TRBV30; D: .; CDR3: CAWGRATGANVLTF; DNA: TGTGCCTGGGGGCGGGCTACTGGGGCCAACGTCCTGACTTTC
J: TRBJ2-1; size: .; V: TRBV6-5; D: .; CDR3: CASSLNSYNEQFF; DNA: TGTGCCAGCAGTTTGAACAGTTACAATGAGCAGTTCTTC
J: TRBJ1-2; size: .; V: TRBV28; D: .; CDR3: CASSSGAGGYTF; DNA: TGTGCCAGCAGTTCAGGGGCGGGAGGCTACACCTTC
J: TRBJ1-2; size: .; V: TRBV4-1; D: .; CDR3: CASSQGRTFSNYGYTF; DNA: TGCGCCAGCAGCCAAGGGAGGACTTTCAGCAACTATGGCTACACCTTC
J: TRBJ1-5; size: .; V: TRBV7-9; D: .; CDR3: CASSPDRIQPQHF; DNA: TGTGCCAGCAGCCCCGACCGGATTCAGCCCCAGCATTTT
J: TRBJ2-5; size: .; V: TRBV6-2/TRBV6-3; D: .; CDR3: CASSTSLGQGGETQYF; DNA: TGTGCCAGCAGCACATCTCTCGGACAGGGAGGGGAGACCCAGTACTTC
J: TRBJ2-6; size: .; V: TRBV9; D: .; CDR3: CASSSLQGANVLTF; DNA: TGTGCCAGCAGCTCTCTACAGGGGGCCAACGTCCTGACTTTC
J: TRBJ2-7; size: few; V: TRBV7-9; D: TRBD1; CDR3: CASSRDRAYEQYF; DNA: TGTGCCAGTAGCCGGGACAGAGCCTACGAGCAGTACTTC
J: TRBJ1-4; size: .; V: TRBV19; D: .; CDR3: CASSIESLSSEKLFF; DNA: TGTGCCAGTAGTATTGAGTCGCTATCTAGCGAAAAACTGTTTTTT
J: TRBJ2-7; size: .; V: TRBV5-6; D: TRBD1; CDR3: CASTSGGTGGYEQYF; DNA: TGTGCCAGCACCTCGGGCGGGACAGGGGGCTACGAGCAGTACTTC
J: TRBJ1-6; size: .; V: TRBV9; D: .; CDR3: CASSVHRSSYNSPLHF; DNA: TGTGCCAGCAGCGTTCACCGAAGCTCCTATAATTCACCCCTCCACTTT
J: TRBJ1-5; size: .; V: TRBV4-2; D: TRBD1; CDR3: CASSQATGDGPQHF; DNA: TGTGCCAGCAGCCAGGCGACAGGGGACGGGCCCCAGCATTTT
J: TRBJ2-2; size: .; V: TRBV6-5; D: TRBD1; CDR3: CASTRTGNTGELFF; DNA: TGTGCCAGCACGAGGACAGGAAACACCGGGGAGCTGTTTTTT
J: TRBJ2-1; size: .; V: TRBV7-7; D: .; CDR3: CASSLEGEKDCEQFF; DNA: TGTGCCAGCAGCTTAGAGGGGGAGAAGGACTGTGAGCAGTTCTTC
J: TRBJ1-2; size: .; V: TRBV5-1; D: .; CDR3: CASRAGDRPHGYTF; DNA: TGCGCCAGCAGGGCGGGAGACAGGCCTCATGGCTACACCTTC
J: TRBJ1-3; size: .; V: TRBV6-6; D: .; CDR3: CASSYAQGRSGNTIYF; DNA: TGTGCCAGCAGTTACGCCCAGGGCCGCTCTGGAAACACCATATATTTT
J: TRBJ1-1; size: .; V: TRBV7-3; D: .; CDR3: CASSLIMEAEAFF; DNA: TGTGCCAGCAGCTTAATTATGGAAGCTGAAGCTTTCTTT
J: TRBJ1-1; size: .; V: TRBV4-1; D: .; CDR3: CASSQREGRNEEAFF; DNA: TGCGCCAGCAGCCAACGAGAGGGACGGAACGAGGAAGCTTTCTTT